This passage covers 31 T cell receptor beta chains from one sample sequenced in a study of Graves' ophthalmopathy and Graves' hyperthyroidism. Beta-chain TCR CDR3 regions were amplified from RNA transcripts. The library came from an HTBI-primed first-round RT-PCR and a second-round multiplex PCR. In TCRdb, the multiplex PCR reads were re-called with MiXCR into one record per CDR3 protein. The sample carries around 1.1 million distinct CDR3 sequences, 35% to 40% recorded once. The sequenced sample was peripheral blood or thyroid tissue (not recorded which). Receptor source: an adult man with Graves' hyperthyroidism.

On this clonotype: A much larger clone differs by one base, so this may be a read error. V and J are TRBV9 and TRBJ1-4; D remains ambiguous. CDR1 is SGDLS, CDR2 YYNGEE, per germline. The CDR3 has 16 residues. CDR3 coding DNA: TGTGCCAGCAGCGTAGACGTCGGCGCAACTAATGAAAAACTGCTTTTT. Protein sequence: CASSVDVGATNEKLLF.

About this clonotype itself: In this CDR3 the conserved last residue, phenylalanine or tryptophan, is missing, so a read error is likely. This chain connects TRBV29-1 to TRBJ1-1; no definite D call. Germline-derived CDR1 and CDR2 are SQVTM and ANQGSEA. This CDR3 comprises 13 residues. Trimming took off 1 base at V and 2 bases at J, with 8 bases between the two ends. The CDR3, as DNA: TGCAGCGTTGAAGGTCGGTCTAACACTGAAGCTTTCTGT. Translated: CSVEGRSNTEAFC.

This chain links TRBV7-8 with TRBJ2-5, with 10 bases that match TRBD2. The ends lost 7 bases at V and 0 bases at J; junction bases unmatched: 11. This CDR3 is built from 17 residues. Germline values: CDR1 SGHVS, CDR2 FQNEAQ. CDR3 bases: TGTGCCAGCATCGAGGGACCTAGCGGGAGTCACCAAGAGACCCAGTACTTC. Amino acids: CASIEGPSGSHQETQYF.

This clonotype occurred many times. The chain carries TRBV15 and TRBJ2-2; D is possibly TRBD2 (7 bases). This CDR3 spans 18 amino acids. Germline CDR1 is LNHNV and CDR2 is YYDKDF (reference sequence). V lost 0 bases to trimming and J lost 1 base, with 15 bases between them. The CDR3 DNA sequence: TGTGCCACCAGCAGAGATTTTACGGGGGGCCTGAACACCGGGGAGCTGTTTTTT. Its translation is CATSRDFTGGLNTGELFF.

V is TRBV7-9 and J is TRBJ1-1; D perhaps matches TRBD1 (6 bases). The germline V gene has CDR1 SEHNR and CDR2 FQNEAQ (reference sequence). The CDR3 is 14 amino acids. V lost 5 bases and J lost 4, with 14 bases in between. Written as DNA, the CDR3 is TGTGCCAGCAGCCTGGGACACCAGAGCACTGAAGCTTTCTTT. This sequence encodes CASSLGHQSTEAFF.

As to this clonotype: A much larger clone lies one base from this, so it may be a read error. The CDR3 here is CASSPTGGTDYGYTF. Written as DNA, the CDR3 is TGCGCCAGCAGCCCGACCGGGGGCACTGACTATGGCTACACCTTC. The rearrangement links TRBV5-1 to TRBJ1-2; possibly TRBD1 for D (6 bases). The CDR3 has 15 amino acids. Germline values: CDR1 SGHRS, CDR2 YFSETQ. The V end was cut by 4 bases, the J end by 3 bases, with 16 bases between.

This clonotype was detected once. This chain joins TRBV6-6 and TRBJ1-1; D gene ambiguous. CDR1 is MNHNY and CDR2 is SVGAGI in the germline V gene (reference sequence). The V end was cut by 6 bases, the J end by 4 bases, with 12 bases between. The CDR3 is 13 amino acids. The CDR3 reads CASSPQYSTEAFF. The CDR3 DNA reads TGTGCCAGCAGCCCCCAGTACTCCACTGAAGCTTTCTTT.

The chain carries TRBV6-5 and TRBJ2-7; TRBD2 matches at 12 bases. V was pared by 4 bases and J by 7 bases, with 2 bases of the junction left unmatched. The CDR3 is 13 amino acids. CDR1 is MNHEY and CDR2 is SVGAGI in the germline V gene. CDR3 amino acids: CASSFGTSGEQYF. The CDR3 DNA sequence: TGTGCCAGCAGTTTTGGGACTAGCGGGGAGCAGTACTTC.

This clonotype is a singleton in its sample. This chain links TRBV7-2 with TRBJ1-4, with TRBD1 identical over 9 bases. Germline V gene data show CDR1 as SGHTA and CDR2 as FQGNSA. V lost 5 bases, J lost 6 bases, and 7 bases stayed unmatched. CDR3 length: 15 residues. Here the CDR3 DNA reads TGTGCCAGCAGCCAGGGGACAGGGCCGGATGAAAAACTGTTTTTT. Translated, it gives CASSQGTGPDEKLFF.

CDR3 bases: TGTGCCAGCAGCATCACTAGCGGTAACACCGGGGAGCTGTTTTTT. Translating it yields CASSITSGNTGELFF. The genes are TRBV12-3 or TRBV12-4 and TRBJ2-2, with 8 bases that match TRBD2. This CDR3 spans 15 amino acids. The trim removed 6 bases at V and 2 bases at J, leaving 5 bases unmatched.

The gene calls are TRBV5-5 and TRBJ1-4; D gene unclear. V lost 4 bases and J 9 bases, leaving 22 bases between the germline ends. Germline assignment: CDR1 SGHKS and CDR2 YYEKEE (reference sequence). CDR3 length equals 16 residues. The CDR3 DNA follows: TGTGCCAGCAGCCTGAGCGGGTCAGCGCCAAATAAAAAACTGTTTTTT. This codes for CASSLSGSAPNKKLFF.

The rearrangement links TRBV10-3 to TRBJ2-5, with 10 nucleotides matching TRBD2. V lost 4 bases to trimming and J lost 1 base; unmatched junction nucleotides: 6. The CDR3 is 16 amino acids. Germline CDR1 reads ENHRY; CDR2 reads SYGVKD. The CDR3 nucleotides read TGTGCCATCAGTGCATCTAGCGGGGGCCTCCAAGAGACCCAGTACTTC. Its protein product is CAISASSGGLQETQYF.

The chain is built from TRBV6-5 and TRBJ1-1; D uncertain. The CDR3 totals 13 residues. Germline lookup yields CDR1 MNHEY and CDR2 SVGAGI. V lost 5 bases to trimming and J lost 3 bases, with 10 bases between them. CDR3 region: CASSEVSYTEAFF. CDR3 DNA sequence: TGTGCCAGCAGTGAAGTCTCGTACACTGAAGCTTTCTTT.

This clonotype occurred many times. CDR3: CASSLSQDLYGYTF. The CDR3 nucleotides are TGTGCCAGCAGCTTGAGTCAGGACCTCTATGGCTACACCTTC. The chain employs TRBV7-9 and TRBJ1-2; D gene ambiguous. Germline CDR1 is SEHNR and CDR2 is FQNEAQ (reference sequence). CDR3 length equals 14 residues. Trimming left V 3 bases short and J 4 bases short, with 12 bases between.

This clonotype was observed at least ten times. This chain uses TRBV7-9 with TRBJ1-1; no clear D. The germline V gene has CDR1 SEHNR and CDR2 FQNEAQ (reference sequence). V lost 4 bases, J lost 4 bases, and 16 bases lay in between. The CDR3 contains 15 residues. Here the CDR3 reads CASSSRILVGTEAFF. The CDR3 nucleotides read TGTGCCAGCAGCTCCCGGATCCTAGTAGGCACTGAAGCTTTCTTT.

The chain joins TRBV12-5 to TRBJ2-5, with D unresolved. Trimming shortened V by 1 base and J by 2 bases, and 5 bases separated the two germline ends. This CDR3 region has 13 residues. Germline CDR1 is LGHNT and CDR2 is FRNRAP. CDR3 nucleotides: TGTGCTAGTGGTTTGGCTACGCAAGAGACCCAGTACTTC. As protein: CASGLATQETQYF.

This chain joins TRBV20-1 and TRBJ2-7; D is possibly TRBD2 (7 bases). The CDR3 extends over 16 amino acids. The germline gives CDR1 DFQATT, CDR2 SNEGSKA (reference sequence). The V end lost 6 bases, the J end lost 2 bases, and 23 bases lay between the germline ends. This CDR3 is CSAARWGGKNAYEQYF. The CDR3 region has the DNA TGCAGTGCCGCCCGCTGGGGGGGCAAAAATGCCTACGAGCAGTACTTC.

The chain couples TRBV15 to TRBJ2-2; maybe TRBD2 (5 bases). The germline V and J ends were trimmed by 1 base and 0 bases, with 18 bases remaining between them. Looked up from germline, CDR1 is LNHNV and CDR2 is YYDKDF (reference sequence). The CDR3 is made up of 19 amino acids. DNA for the CDR3: TGTGCCACCAGCAGAGCGCTAGCAGGTATCCCCGCGAACACCGGGGAGCTGTTTTTT. Translated, it gives CATSRALAGIPANTGELFF.

Worth noting for this clonotype: The junction shows a germline mismatch at one end, possibly a read error. This chain links TRBV2 with TRBJ1-4; D ambiguous. Germline V lookup: CDR1 SNHLY, CDR2 FYNNEI. The CDR3 length is 14 residues. CDR3: CASSQIPALGKLFF. Written as DNA, the CDR3 is TGCGCCAGCAGCCAGATCCCGGCCCTGGGAAAACTGTTTTTT.

The CDR3 sequence is CASSLEAVYGYTF. The CDR3 nucleotides read TGTGCCAGCAGCTTAGAGGCAGTTTATGGCTACACCTTC. The chain is built from TRBV7-2 and TRBJ1-2; no reliable D call. The CDR3 consists of 13 residues. The V gene's germline CDR1 is SGHTA and CDR2 FQGNSA. Trimming stripped 1 base from V and 5 bases from J, with 8 bases between.

The gene calls are TRBV10-3 and TRBJ1-1; TRBD1 aligns across 8 bases. From germline, CDR1 is ENHRY and CDR2 SYGVKD. J gave up 7 bases and V 11 bases, and 12 bases lay outside the gene matches. The CDR3 is 13 residues long. This CDR3 is CAAWTGSLSEAFF. The CDR3 DNA is TGTGCCGCCTGGACAGGGAGTTTGAGTGAAGCTTTCTTT.

In its sample, this clonotype was seen many times. The J gene is TRBJ2-7, the V gene TRBV7-2; 9 bases match TRBD2. Unmatched junction bases numbered 9, after V lost 4 bases and J lost 5 bases. Germline lookup yields CDR1 SGHTA and CDR2 FQGNSA. The CDR3 length is 15 residues. The CDR3 loop is CASSSANSGGNEQYF. CDR3 in DNA: TGTGCCAGCAGCTCAGCGAATAGCGGGGGTAACGAGCAGTACTTC.

The CDR3 is CASSYSGQADTEAFF. CDR3 DNA: TGTGCCAGCAGTTACTCTGGACAGGCGGACACTGAAGCTTTCTTT. This chain connects TRBV6-5 to TRBJ1-1; 7 bases map to TRBD1. The CDR3 is 15 residues long. V was clipped by 0 bases and J by 3 bases; unmatched bases: 4. Germline V gene lookup returns CDR1 MNHEY and CDR2 SVGAGI.

The chain employs TRBV9 and TRBJ1-5; the match to TRBD1 covers 8 bases. With V trimmed by 0 bases and J by 2 bases, 1 base remained unmatched. Per the germline V gene, CDR1 is SGDLS and CDR2 is YYNGEE. The CDR3 contains 15 residues. Written as DNA, the CDR3 is TGTGCCAGCAGCGTAGAGACAGGGGGCAATCAGCCCCAGCATTTT. It translates to CASSVETGGNQPQHF.

The sample holds many counts of this clonotype. The chain has TRBV20-1 and TRBJ2-7; TRBD1 agrees at 10 bases. This CDR3 contains 13 residues. The V gene end was trimmed by 3 bases and the J gene end by 2 bases; junction bases not matched to a gene: 1. CDR1 is DFQATT and CDR2 is SNEGSKA in the germline V gene (reference sequence). The CDR3 DNA sequence: TGCAGTGCTAGGGACAGGGGGGCCTACGAGCAGTACTTC. It translates to CSARDRGAYEQYF.

This clonotype was seen once. A much larger clone differs from this one at a single base, so this may be a read error. V and J are TRBV15 and TRBJ1-6; D perhaps matches TRBD1 (5 bases). Trimming removed 3 bases from V and 6 bases from J, with 18 bases in between. This CDR3 spans 17 amino acids. Per the germline V gene, CDR1 is LNHNV and CDR2 is YYDKDF (reference sequence). The CDR3 sequence: CATSRGKTDTANSPLHF. The DNA for the CDR3 is TGTGCCACCAGCAGGGGGAAGACAGATACGGCTAATTCACCCCTCCACTTT.

This clonotype has a count of ten or more. This chain connects TRBV6-5 to TRBJ1-2; a possible D gene is TRBD1 (5 bases). The CDR3 is made up of 12 amino acids. Germline values: CDR1 MNHEY, CDR2 SVGAGI. Trimming left V 6 bases short and J 4 bases short, with 9 bases between. CDR3 in amino acids: CASRDIFYGYTF. CDR3 in DNA: TGTGCCAGCAGGGACATTTTCTATGGCTACACCTTC.

This rearrangement joins TRBV20-1 to TRBJ1-2; no firm D call. V dropped 5 bases and J dropped 3 bases, with 19 bases sitting between them. Germline-derived CDR1 and CDR2 are DFQATT and SNEGSKA (reference sequence). The CDR3 is 15 amino acids. This chain's CDR3 is CSAADGAGGYYGYTF. The CDR3 DNA is TGCAGTGCTGCGGACGGAGCAGGCGGTTACTATGGCTACACCTTC.

Ten or more counts support this clonotype. The chain is built from TRBV7-3 and TRBJ1-6; 7 positions agree with TRBD1. Per germline, CDR1 SGHTA and CDR2 FQGTGA. The CDR3 loop spans 15 amino acids. Trimming removed 5 bases from V and 8 bases from J; junction bases left unmatched: 9. The CDR3 loop is CASSRSSGGDSPLHF. The CDR3, as DNA: TGTGCCAGCAGCCGATCCTCAGGGGGGGATTCACCCCTCCACTTT.

This clonotype has only a few counts. The chain couples TRBV19 to TRBJ2-2; D possibly matches TRBD1 or TRBD2 (5 bases each). There are 15 residues in the CDR3. V dropped 3 bases and J dropped 5 bases, with 13 bases sitting between them. CDR1 and CDR2 (germline): LNHDA, SQIVND (reference sequence). The CDR3 spells CASSITGRGTGELFF. CDR3 nucleotide sequence: TGTGCCAGTAGTATCACAGGAAGAGGGACCGGGGAGCTGTTTTTT.

The chain combines TRBV10-3 with TRBJ2-7; the D gene is possibly TRBD1 (5 bases). This CDR3 comprises 13 residues. From germline, CDR1 is ENHRY and CDR2 SYGVKD. The V end lost 10 bases, the J end lost 7 bases, and 20 bases lay between the germline ends. CDR3: CASSQLIPGEQYF. As DNA, the CDR3 is TGTGCCAGCAGCCAACTTATTCCAGGGGAGCAGTACTTC.